The clone carrying this TCR beta chain was counted between two and nine times. Its antigen is as yet unknown. This record comes from a study of T cells in Graves' hyperthyroidism and ophthalmopathy. Amplification of TCR beta CDR3 regions used RNA as the template. TCR CDR3 underwent first-round RT-PCR with the HTBI primer set. TCRdb re-derived calls from the multiplex PCR reads in MiXCR, one entry per CDR3 protein. Of around 600,000 distinct CDR3 sequences in the sample, approximately 15% are singletons; the top ten hold roughly 3.3%. Whole-study results and caveats: Most clonotypes expanded in the thyroid (above 0.001) were also present in blood.

The sequence derives from a woman aged 40 to 50 with Graves' ophthalmopathy. The specimen was blood.

CDR3 residues: CATSGDQRGQGSFGNTGELFF. The CDR3 bases are TGTGCCACCAGTGGAGATCAGAGGGGACAGGGTTCGTTTGGTAACACCGGGGAGCTGTTTTTT. This chain links TRBV24-1 with TRBJ2-2; 9 positions match TRBD1. This CDR3 spans 21 amino acids. V dropped 5 bases and J dropped 2; count of bases not matched to a gene: 20. Germline lookup yields CDR1 KGHDR and CDR2 SFDVKD.